The 2 T cell receptor beta chains below all came from one sample that was sequenced in a study of blood T cells in healthy people across ages (dated by TCRdb to the mid-2010s). The library was generated by 5' RACE. Instrument used: Illumina HiSeq 2500. A second PCR of roughly 6 to 11 cycles was run with a J-beta primer mix and a sample-barcoded 5' primer. In TCRdb, the public reads were trimmed at Q25 with fastp and aligned with MiXCR, with productive beta chains retained. When rows share a CDR3 protein, they turn into one entry using the most common DNA and genes. This sample comprises 850,000 or so distinct CDR3 sequences, under 30% of them detected only once. Of the sample, 15% to 20% falls within the top ten clones. Source material: blood. The receptors stem from an elderly woman in good health.

Remarks on this clonotype: A read error may explain this, as a much larger clone is one base away. This chain links TRBV27 with TRBJ2-3; TRBD2 matches 12 bases. J was trimmed by 2 bases and V by 6 bases; bases with no gene match: 6. CDR3 length: 16 amino acids. The germline CDR1 and CDR2 sequences are MNHEY and SMNVEV (reference sequence). CDR3 nucleotides: TGTGCCAGCAGCACCCGACTAGCGGGGGACACAGATACGCAGTATTTT. It codes for CASSTRLAGDTDTQYF.

The genes are TRBV12-3 or TRBV12-4 and TRBJ1-1; perhaps TRBD1 as D (5 bases). The length of the CDR3 is 12 residues. Trimming stripped 3 bases from V and 6 bases from J, with 8 bases between. CDR3 sequence reads: CASSFLGAEAFF. Written as DNA, the CDR3 is TGTGCCAGCAGTTTTTTGGGGGCTGAAGCTTTCTTT.